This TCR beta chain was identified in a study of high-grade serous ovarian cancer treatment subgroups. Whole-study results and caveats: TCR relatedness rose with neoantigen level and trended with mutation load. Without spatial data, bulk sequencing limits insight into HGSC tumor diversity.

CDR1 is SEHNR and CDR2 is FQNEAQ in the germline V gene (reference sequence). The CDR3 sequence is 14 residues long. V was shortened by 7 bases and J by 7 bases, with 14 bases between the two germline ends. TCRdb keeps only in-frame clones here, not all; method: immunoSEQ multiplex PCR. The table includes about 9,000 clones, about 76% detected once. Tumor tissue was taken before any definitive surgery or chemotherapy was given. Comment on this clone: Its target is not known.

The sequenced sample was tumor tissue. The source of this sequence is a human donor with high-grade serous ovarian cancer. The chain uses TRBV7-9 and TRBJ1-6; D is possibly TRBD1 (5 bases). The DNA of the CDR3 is TGTGCCAGCACAGCCTCGGGGGTCAATTCACCCCTCCACTTT. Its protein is CASTASGVNSPLHF.